This TCR beta chain is from a study of type 1 and type 2 diabetes patients. CDR3 length equals 14 residues. V lost 7 bases to trimming and J lost 3 bases, with 19 bases between them. The germline CDR1 and CDR2 sequences are SQVTM and ANQGSEA. PCR was run on genomic DNA. Multiplex PCR with 30 forward and 13 reverse primers amplified the TCR beta CDR3. TCRdb passed the multiplex PCR reads through MiXCR, listing each CDR3 protein once. Of 250,000 to 300,000 distinct CDR3 sequences in the sample, approximately 45% are singletons; the top ten hold approximately 13%. The receptor's source is a man younger than 35 with type 2 diabetes. This sequence joins TRBV29-1 and TRBJ2-7; D not certain. The sequencing sample was made of peripheral blood mononuclear cells (PBMCs). CDR3 protein: CSARSGPGDYEQYF. In nucleotides, the CDR3 is TGCAGCGCACGGTCCGGACCCGGCGACTACGAGCAGTACTTC.